Described below is a single T cell receptor (beta chain) sequence and its context. The antigen it recognizes is unknown. No per-base quality is available; no much larger clone lies one base away. The germline V gene (reference sequence) supplies CDR1 GTSNPN and CDR2 SVGIG. From the cysteine through the phenylalanine, the CDR3 covers 16 amino acids. Solely the CDR3 DNA is kept, with 48 bases framed from the first base. Here V drops 5 bases and J drops 5 bases, and the junction holds 10 bases not matched to any gene. The CDR3 regions of human TCRbeta chains were analyzed by immunosequencing. The study's processing was this. TCRs in the repertoires were compared against a reference library of SARS-CoV-2-specific TCRs that had been generated with the MIRA antigen-specificity platform. Breadth was defined as the fraction of unique TCRs that were SARS-CoV-2-associated, and depth was defined as the fraction of total T cells that were SARS-CoV-2-associated. Using the MIRA data, each spike-specific TCR was assigned both to the spike region to which the TCR was reactive and to a CD4 or CD8 class. Log10-transformed breadth and depth values were compared by one-way ANOVA with Sidak's multiple comparisons tests. TCRdb re-hosts the immuneACCESS table, in-frame sequences only. Its copies lack some clones; in the studies checked, an unresolved V gene accounts for under half of them, and the cause for the rest is not known. D and trimming were read from the DNA, whereas the V and J calls and clone size are those reported in that table. This sample gives about 73,000 clones in total; about 88% of them show up just once. 7% to 10% of the sample is in the top ten clones.

The sample's time point label, in plain terms: about 28 days (+/-7) after the second vaccine dose. AZD1222 recipients given second doses at about 4 weeks or at about 12 weeks were pooled, since spike-specific TCR depth and breadth were not found to differ between the two schedules. Vaccinee samples were obtained from the UK trials COV001 and COV002, which included a single-blind randomized controlled phase 2/3 trial of AZD1222 (ChAdOx1 nCoV-19) in healthy adults. For TCRbeta chain sequencing, PBMC samples from trial participants were taken at day 0 and at day 28 after the second dose. This sample was included in a study of T cell responses to AZD1222 COVID-19 vaccine (dated by TCRdb to 2020 to 2023). Notes on the research overall: A total of approximately 230 trial participants underwent TCR sequencing, of whom approximately 210 received two doses of AZD1222 and around 26 received two doses of the MenACWY control vaccine. Enrollment into the trials was organized by age into subgroups of 18-55, 56-69 and 70-plus years, and those subgroups contained roughly 150, 30 and 60 TCR-sequenced participants, respectively.

The investigation overall reported the following: Spike-specific TCR breadth and depth rose significantly after two AZD1222 doses compared with day 0 and with MenACWY recipients. Participants were mostly white British, with more females than males. The authors suggested clonal diversity may have been underestimated. Because no day 14 peak-response samples were available, repertoires were characterized only after the peak T cell response. Conclusions about previously exposed vaccinees are limited, since just 6 or 7 AZD1222 recipients were seropositive for SARS-CoV-2 at baseline. The 56-69-year group was small, and its depth increase did not reach significance, likely because of low power. Reportedly, close to half of the unique spike-specific TCRs recognized epitopes lying outside the regions that are mutated in the B.1.351 and B.1.1.7 variants. The whole spike protein was spanned by vaccine-associated CD4 TCRs, and dominant responses were seen in regions 160-218 and 743-854.

Recombination connected TRBV30 to TRBJ1-6, and TRBD1 aligns with 9 junction nucleotides. This receptor was obtained from an adult who received the AZD1222 COVID-19 vaccine. The source material was peripheral blood, sampled 28 days after the second AZD1222 dose. CDR3 reads: CAWAFGTGQNNSPLHF. The DNA sequence follows: TGTGCCTGGGCCTTTGGGACAGGGCAAAATAATTCACCCCTCCACTTT.